The 21 T cell receptor beta chains given below trace back to one sample, sequenced in a study of cytomegalovirus exposure and HLA in healthy donors. The PCR contained 60 Vbeta and 13 Jbeta primers. This table comes from immunoSEQ multiplex PCR, and its TCRdb copy is limited to in-frame clones, with some not included. The sample has roughly 84,000 clones. The sample was PBMCs. These receptors all come from a man aged 45-60 years in good health and CMV-seronegative.

The rearrangement joins TRBV27 to TRBJ1-2, with D unresolved. This CDR3 region has 14 residues. V was trimmed by 5 bases and J by 4 bases, leaving 14 bases between them. Germline CDR1 MNHEY, CDR2 SMNVEV (reference sequence). CDR3 region: CASSPDSSSYGYTF. The CDR3 DNA is TGTGCCAGCAGTCCTGACTCGAGTTCCTATGGCTACACCTTC.

This chain joins TRBV9 and TRBJ1-6, with a tentative D call TRBD1 (5 bases). V lost 3 bases and J 7 bases, leaving 11 bases between the germline ends. Germline-derived CDR1 and CDR2 are SGDLS and YYNGEE. This CDR3 has 14 residues. CDR3: CASSAGLGNSPLHF. The DNA for the CDR3 is TGTGCCAGCAGCGCGGGACTCGGAAATTCACCCCTCCACTTT.

The chain couples TRBV2 to TRBJ2-7, with TRBD1 identical over 8 bases. V trimming: 0 bases; J trimming: 4 bases; junction bases outside the gene matches: 5. This CDR3 comprises 15 residues. Germline values: CDR1 SNHLY, CDR2 FYNNEI. This CDR3 reads CASSEARTGRYEQYF. The CDR3 region has the DNA TGTGCCAGCAGTGAAGCCCGGACAGGGCGATACGAGCAGTACTTC.

V and J are TRBV6-5 and TRBJ1-2; 7 bases are a match to TRBD1. The CDR3 runs 13 residues. Unmatched junction bases numbered 8, after V lost 5 bases and J lost 8 bases. Per the germline V gene, CDR1 is MNHEY and CDR2 is SVGAGI. This chain's CDR3 is CASSRGQVQGYTF. CDR3 bases: TGTGCCAGCAGTAGGGGGCAGGTACAAGGCTACACCTTC.

The rearrangement links TRBV30 to TRBJ1-2; D is unclear. V dropped 6 bases and J dropped 8 bases, with 13 bases sitting between them. This CDR3 spans 11 amino acids. Germline-derived CDR1 and CDR2 are GTSNPN and SVGIG (reference sequence). The DNA for the CDR3 is TGTGCCTGTGCGGGTTCGCGCGGCTACACCTTC. This sequence encodes CACAGSRGYTF.

The chain carries TRBV11-2 and TRBJ1-3; D gene uncertain. CDR3 length equals 15 residues. Germline CDR1 and CDR2: SGHAT and FQNNGV. The germline V and J ends were trimmed by 1 base and 5 bases, with 12 bases remaining between them. Here the CDR3 reads CASSLGAGRRNTIYF. The CDR3 DNA sequence: TGTGCCAGCAGCTTAGGGGCGGGGAGGAGAAACACCATATATTTT.

V usage is TRBV9 and J usage is TRBJ1-1; a possible D gene is TRBD1 (5 bases). Germline CDR1 and CDR2: SGDLS and YYNGEE. The V end lost 4 bases, the J end lost 4 bases, and 14 bases lay between the germline ends. The CDR3 is 14 amino acids. DNA of the CDR3: TGTGCCAGCAGCTCATCGGCAGGGCTCACTGAAGCTTTCTTT. Translating it yields CASSSSAGLTEAFF.

The V and J genes are TRBV28 and TRBJ1-1; 10 bases match TRBD1. This CDR3 contains 15 residues. Germline assignment: CDR1 MDHEN and CDR2 SYDVKM. V dropped 3 bases and J dropped 5; count of bases not matched to a gene: 6. This chain's CDR3 is CASSFLGQGKTEAFF. The CDR3 DNA follows: TGTGCCAGCAGTTTCTTGGGACAGGGGAAGACTGAAGCTTTCTTT.

The V and J genes are TRBV28 and TRBJ1-1; D possibly corresponds to TRBD1 (6 bases). V was shortened by 6 bases and J by 5 bases, with 10 bases between the two germline ends. This CDR3 comprises 12 residues. From germline, CDR1 is MDHEN and CDR2 SYDVKM. This CDR3 reads CASRTGWTEAFF. CDR3 nucleotide sequence: TGTGCCAGCAGGACAGGATGGACTGAAGCTTTCTTT.

The chain combines TRBV6-6 with TRBJ1-5, with 7 bases that match TRBD1. V lost 6 bases to trimming and J lost 7 bases; unmatched junction nucleotides: 3. CDR3 length: 12 residues. Per the germline V gene, CDR1 is MNHNY and CDR2 is SVGAGI (reference sequence). The DNA of the CDR3 is TGTGCCAGCAGAGGGGGCGACCAGCCCCAGCATTTT. This gives the protein CASRGGDQPQHF.

Points on this clone: The conserved final phenylalanine or tryptophan is absent from the CDR3, which likely points to a read error. The chain couples TRBV5-6 to TRBJ2-7, with TRBD1 as a possible D gene (5 bases). There are 14 residues in the CDR3. V lost 4 bases and J lost 5, with 16 bases in between. CDR1 and CDR2 (germline): SGHDT, YYEEEE. CDR3 sequence (DNA): TGTGCCAGCAGCCAGGGTGTTAGGCTGAACGAGCAGTACCTC. Translation gives CASSQGVRLNEQYL.

V usage is TRBV27 and J usage is TRBJ1-5, with D possibly being TRBD1 (6 bases). Germline CDR1 MNHEY, CDR2 SMNVEV (reference sequence). The CDR3 runs 16 residues. The CDR3 spells CVGGQGVPNSNQPQHF. In nucleotides, the CDR3 is TGTGTCGGGGGGCAGGGAGTTCCTAATAGCAATCAGCCCCAGCATTTT.

This chain connects TRBV4-1 to TRBJ2-2; 9 nucleotides align to TRBD1. V gave up 5 bases and J gave up 6 bases; unmatched junction bases: 10. Germline CDR1 MGHRA, CDR2 YSYEKL. This CDR3 contains 16 residues. The CDR3 coding sequence is TGCGCCAGCAGCTTGAGTCCCGGGACAGGGTCCGGGGAGCTGTTTTTT. Its translation is CASSLSPGTGSGELFF.

This chain uses TRBV7-6 with TRBJ1-1, with 8 bases matching TRBD1. The CDR3 is made up of 16 amino acids. V lost 7 bases and J lost 5; bases outside the gene matches: 15. Germline-derived CDR1 and CDR2 are SGHVS and FNYEAQ. Here the CDR3 DNA reads TGTGCCAGCATCCTAACAGAGACAGGGGCTGGGACTGAAGCTTTCTTT. This translates into CASILTETGAGTEAFF.

J is TRBJ1-4 and V is TRBV6-1; 7 positions agree with TRBD1. Germline V CDR1 and CDR2: MNHNS, SASEGT. Trimming at V came to 1 base and at J to 3 bases, leaving 2 bases not matched to a gene. The CDR3 totals 15 residues. The CDR3 DNA is TGTGCCAGCAGTGAAGGACAGGGTCCTAATGAAAAACTGTTTTTT. It translates to CASSEGQGPNEKLFF.

The chain joins TRBV5-1 to TRBJ2-2; possible D gene TRBD2, 7 bases. Germline CDR1 reads SGHRS; CDR2 reads YFSETQ. The CDR3 loop spans 15 amino acids. The germline V and J ends were trimmed by 5 bases and 1 base, with 12 bases remaining between them. The CDR3 spells CASRGGTLNTGELFF. Here the CDR3 DNA reads TGCGCCAGCAGGGGGGGGACACTGAACACCGGGGAGCTGTTTTTT.

V gene TRBV27 combines with J gene TRBJ1-5; no clear D gene. CDR1 and CDR2 (germline): MNHEY, SMNVEV (reference sequence). Trimming pared 4 bases from V and 4 bases from J, leaving 14 bases between. There are 15 residues in the CDR3. For the CDR3, the DNA is TGTGCCAGCAGTTATTCGAGCTCCCGGAATCAGCCCCAGCATTTT. Translation gives CASSYSSSRNQPQHF.

The chain links TRBV9 to TRBJ2-5; TRBD2 aligns across 8 bases. The germline V gene encodes CDR1 SGDLS and CDR2 YYNGEE. Trimming cost V 0 bases and J 2 bases; bases outside gene matches: 6. The CDR3 runs 16 residues. The DNA of the CDR3 is TGTGCCAGCAGCGTAGGGGGCGGGGGGTTTCAAGAGACCCAGTACTTC. It codes for CASSVGGGGFQETQYF.

This chain uses TRBV18 with TRBJ1-6; TRBD1 matches at 7 bases. V gave up 3 bases and J gave up 7 bases; unmatched junction bases: 6. Germline-derived CDR1 and CDR2 are KGHSH and LQKENI. CDR3 length: 15 residues. CDR3 DNA: TGTGCCAGCTCACCCAGACAGGGTCTCAATTCACCCCTCCACTTT. Its translation: CASSPRQGLNSPLHF.

The chain combines TRBV11-3 with TRBJ1-1; TRBD1 agrees at 10 bases. Unmatched junction bases numbered 6, after V lost 5 bases and J lost 0 bases. Germline V lookup: CDR1 SGHNT, CDR2 YENEEA. The CDR3 is made up of 16 amino acids. CDR3 sequence: CASSPGQGHMNTEAFF. Written as DNA, the CDR3 is TGTGCCAGCAGCCCGGGACAGGGGCATATGAACACTGAAGCTTTCTTT. The full variable domain, its missing parts supplied by reference TRBV11-3 and TRBJ1-1, is EAGVVQSPRYKIIEKKQPVAFWCNPISGHNTLYWYLQNLGQGPELLIRYENEEAVDDSQLPKDRFSAERLKGVDSTLKIQPAELGDSAVYLCASSPGQGHMNTEAFFGQGTRLTVV.

The rearrangement uses TRBV10-3 and TRBJ2-1; the D call may be TRBD1 or TRBD2 (6 bases each). Germline lookup yields CDR1 ENHRY and CDR2 SYGVKD. Trimming removed 4 bases at V and 3 bases at J, with 13 bases between. This CDR3 has 15 amino acids. The CDR3 sequence is CAISGSGDNYNEQFF. CDR3 coding DNA: TGTGCCATCAGTGGGTCGGGGGACAACTACAATGAGCAGTTCTTC.